These T cell receptor beta chains were read from a single sample in a study of T cell responses to AZD1222 COVID-19 vaccine. Produced via immunoSEQ multiplex PCR; TCRdb's table is partial and in-frame only. The sample carries about 100,000 clones, 75% to 90% recorded once. The source was peripheral blood, collected on day 0 of AZD1222 vaccination. The receptor source for this set is an adult in good health. Both conserved end residues are trimmed from each CDR3. D genes are given only for firm matches. The size field is filled for only some rows; it gives once, few, many or a size class.

clone_size j_call v_call d_call cdr3_aa
. TRBJ1-2 TRBV5-1 . ASSFGTDNYGYT
. TRBJ1-5 TRBV6-1 TRBD1 ASSEAGQGDSNQPQH
. TRBJ1-3 TRBV5-1 . ASRGFSGNTIY
. TRBJ2-3 TRBV4-2 . ASSQAAQGSGGLSTDTQY
. TRBJ1-2 TRBV3-1/TRBV3-2 TRBD1 ASSPSQGGPHSGGGYGYT
. TRBJ2-5 TRBV6-5 . ASSGGGSLQETQY
. TRBJ2-1 TRBV30 . AQNPGGSYNEQF
few TRBJ1-2 TRBV27 . ASSSRRTNYGYT
. TRBJ1-1 TRBV3-1/TRBV3-2 . ASSQSKNTEAF
. TRBJ1-1 TRBV5-1 . ASSWTANTEAF
once TRBJ2-3 TRBV11-2 . ASSPRGGGPVSTDTQY
. TRBJ2-7 TRBV4-1 TRBD1 ASSQSRTGLISSYEQY
. TRBJ2-5 TRBV6-5 TRBD2 ASRPGLAGWETQY
. TRBJ2-1 TRBV11-2 TRBD1 ASSLVLTGGTGEQF
. TRBJ1-2 TRBV7-9 . ASSFNGDYGYT
. TRBJ1-6 TRBV11-2 TRBD1 ASSSEALGTGYVYPSPLH
few TRBJ2-7 TRBV6-5 TRBD1 ASSPGQGSYEQY
. TRBJ2-4 TRBV9 TRBD2 ASSPTRGGFKNIQY
. TRBJ2-1 TRBV4-1 TRBD2 ASSQERVGGSSSSYNEQF
. TRBJ2-7 TRBV9 . ASSFRTSSYEQY
. TRBJ1-2 TRBV27 . ASSVGQPYGYT
. TRBJ1-4 TRBV5-6 . ASTDGRAEKLF
. TRBJ1-1 TRBV2 TRBD1 ASRTGGVTEAF
. TRBJ1-4 TRBV5-8 . ASGAFRDGDEKLF
. TRBJ2-3 TRBV9 . ASSARGLVGGPGTQY
. TRBJ1-2 TRBV9 . ASSPLRTVGGYT
. TRBJ1-2 TRBV18 . ASSPARNNYGYT